The T cell receptor (beta chain) under discussion was sequenced for a study of control samples from healthy donors and cancer patients. Germline V gives CDR1 SGDLS, CDR2 YYNGEE. Trimming removed 3 bases at V and 0 bases at J, with 13 bases between. This CDR3 contains 16 residues. Here immunoSEQ multiplex PCR was the method, and the copy in TCRdb shows in-frame clones only, minus some. This table has fewer than 95,000 clones, more than 70% appearing once. This clone occurred a few times. The chain employs TRBV9 and TRBJ1-3, with a possible D match to TRBD1 (5 bases). This sequence was found in a woman aged 40 to 50 in good health. Sequenced: blood. Here the CDR3 DNA reads TGTGCCAGCAGCGCCGACAGTTCGATCTCTGGAAACACCATATATTTT. It codes for CASSADSSISGNTIYF.